Sequencing of this T cell receptor (beta chain) was carried out in a study of shared clonotypes between healthy human individuals. At the level of the study: Researchers assigned three CD4 naive, three CD4 memory, two CD8 naive and one CD8 memory plate to each donor.

Donors, healthy HIV-negative adults, lacked recent acute infections or vaccinations. Turning to this clone: Its antigen is not known.

Some 30,000 T cell genomes, or roughly 200 ng DNA, went into the sorted-subset replicate PCRs. Method: immunoSEQ multiplex PCR; TCRdb's copy keeps in-frame clones and lacks some. In the table there are around 2.1 million clones, 90% to 97% of which are singletons. Overall study results and limits: Clonotypes that were shared across a handful of donors made up roughly 5% of naive CD4 clonotypes.

This TCR was sampled from a man aged 18 to 29 in good health. Sequenced: naive CD4+ T cells sorted from blood. As for subset: CD45RA+ positively selected.

The CDR3, as DNA: TGTGCCAGCAGTTACCCTTCCCGGGAAAGAAACGAGCAGTACTTC. Its translation is CASSYPSRERNEQYF. The chain recombines TRBV28 with TRBJ2-7; TRBD2 is a possible D gene (5 bases). Germline V gives CDR1 MDHEN, CDR2 SYDVKM. The V end lost 4 bases, the J end lost 5 bases, and 18 bases lay between the germline ends. The CDR3 is made up of 15 amino acids. Full variable domain (outside the CDR3, taken from reference TRBV28 and TRBJ2-7): DVKVTQSSRYLVKRTGEKVFLECVQDMDHENMFWYRQDPGLGLRLIYFSYDVKMKEKGDIPEGYSVSREKKERFSLILESASTNQTSMYLCASSYPSRERNEQYFGPGTRLTVT.